Listed below are T cell receptor beta chains from one sample, sequenced in a study of T cell changes during pregnancy in multiple sclerosis. This table comes from immunoSEQ multiplex PCR, and its TCRdb copy is limited to in-frame clones, with some not included. The repertoire includes roughly 72,000 clones, about 92% of them detected once, and 0.2% to 0.25% sits in the top ten. Specimen: CD4+ T cells from peripheral blood mononuclear cells, collected before pregnancy. The receptors were gathered from a female donor with multiple sclerosis, enrolled in a pregnancy study. CDR3s include the opening cysteine and the closing phenylalanine or tryptophan. The D gene is left open where the match is weak. Clone size is given for some rows only: seen once, a few or many times, or a class if the clone is expanded.

d_gene: TRBD2; j_gene: TRBJ2-3; v_gene: TRBV27; abundance: -; CDR3aa: CASSPIQLAGGFADTQYF; CDR3nt: TGTGCCAGCAGTCCGATCCAACTAGCGGGAGGGTTCGCAGATACGCAGTATTTT
d_gene: -; j_gene: TRBJ2-1; v_gene: TRBV9; abundance: -; CDR3aa: CASSVMSGTDSHSYNEQFF; CDR3nt: TGTGCCAGCAGCGTGATGAGCGGTACGGATTCCCACTCCTACAATGAGCAGTTCTTC
d_gene: -; j_gene: TRBJ2-7; v_gene: TRBV27; abundance: -; CDR3aa: CASGRQPLYEQYF; CDR3nt: TGTGCCAGCGGAAGACAGCCCCTATACGAGCAGTACTTC
d_gene: TRBD1; j_gene: TRBJ1-5; v_gene: TRBV19; abundance: -; CDR3aa: CASIRTGSNQPQHF; CDR3nt: TGTGCCAGTATCAGGACAGGAAGCAATCAGCCCCAGCATTTT
d_gene: TRBD1; j_gene: TRBJ2-1; v_gene: TRBV5-1; abundance: -; CDR3aa: CASSWGDRGYYNEQFF; CDR3nt: TGCGCCAGCAGCTGGGGGGACAGGGGATATTACAATGAGCAGTTCTTC
d_gene: TRBD1; j_gene: TRBJ2-7; v_gene: TRBV28; abundance: once; CDR3aa: CASSQNLGQGANEQYF; CDR3nt: TGTGCCAGCAGCCAAAACCTGGGACAGGGGGCCAACGAGCAGTACTTC
d_gene: -; j_gene: TRBJ2-7; v_gene: TRBV7-8; abundance: -; CDR3aa: CASSGNRVSYEQYF; CDR3nt: TGTGCCAGCAGCGGCAACAGGGTCTCCTACGAGCAGTACTTC
d_gene: TRBD2; j_gene: TRBJ2-3; v_gene: TRBV29-1; abundance: -; CDR3aa: CSVGGLAGGDTQYF; CDR3nt: TGCAGCGTAGGAGGACTAGCGGGAGGGGATACGCAGTATTTT
d_gene: TRBD2; j_gene: TRBJ2-3; v_gene: TRBV9; abundance: -; CDR3aa: CASSVVIAGADTQYF; CDR3nt: TGTGCCAGCAGCGTAGTCATAGCGGGAGCCGATACGCAGTATTTT
d_gene: TRBD2; j_gene: TRBJ2-5; v_gene: TRBV29-1; abundance: -; CDR3aa: CSVAGGPGETQYF; CDR3nt: TGCAGCGTAGCGGGAGGGCCCGGTGAGACCCAGTACTTC
d_gene: -; j_gene: TRBJ2-7; v_gene: TRBV4-2; abundance: few; CDR3aa: CASSQGPTSAASYEQYF; CDR3nt: TGTGCCAGCAGCCAAGGTCCAACCTCGGCGGCCTCCTACGAGCAGTACTTC
d_gene: TRBD2; j_gene: TRBJ2-7; v_gene: TRBV7-9; abundance: -; CDR3aa: CASSPTSDTTYEQYF; CDR3nt: TGTGCCAGCAGCCCGACTAGCGATACTACCTACGAGCAGTACTTC
d_gene: -; j_gene: TRBJ2-7; v_gene: TRBV5-1; abundance: -; CDR3aa: CASNRGEVSYEQYF; CDR3nt: TGCGCCAGCAACAGAGGGGAGGTCTCCTACGAGCAGTACTTC
d_gene: -; j_gene: TRBJ1-2; v_gene: TRBV6-6; abundance: -; CDR3aa: CASSYSVGGAGGYTF; CDR3nt: TGTGCCAGCAGTTACTCAGTGGGGGGGGCAGGTGGCTACACCTTC
d_gene: -; j_gene: TRBJ2-6; v_gene: TRBV9; abundance: -; CDR3aa: CASSVAGSGANVLTF; CDR3nt: TGTGCCAGCAGCGTAGCAGGATCTGGGGCCAACGTCCTGACTTTC
d_gene: -; j_gene: TRBJ2-2; v_gene: TRBV5-6; abundance: -; CDR3aa: CASSSGQGGTGELFF; CDR3nt: TGTGCCAGCAGCTCAGGCCAGGGAGGCACCGGGGAGCTGTTTTTT
d_gene: TRBD1; j_gene: TRBJ1-5; v_gene: TRBV9; abundance: -; CDR3aa: CASSAGQGHNQPQHF; CDR3nt: TGTGCCAGCAGCGCGGGACAGGGACACAATCAGCCCCAGCATTTT
d_gene: -; j_gene: TRBJ2-3; v_gene: TRBV7-9; abundance: -; CDR3aa: CASSLAGGAGGDTQYF; CDR3nt: TGTGCCAGCAGCTTAGCGGGGGGAGCCGGGGGAGATACGCAGTATTTT
d_gene: TRBD2; j_gene: TRBJ2-7; v_gene: TRBV6-5; abundance: -; CDR3aa: CASRLQTSGPYEQYF; CDR3nt: TGTGCCAGCAGGTTACAGACTAGCGGACCCTACGAGCAGTACTTC
d_gene: TRBD2; j_gene: TRBJ2-5; v_gene: TRBV9; abundance: -; CDR3aa: CASTQGSGRGVAETQYF; CDR3nt: TGTGCCAGCACCCAGGGCAGCGGGAGAGGTGTGGCTGAGACCCAGTACTTC
d_gene: TRBD1; j_gene: TRBJ1-2; v_gene: TRBV6-1; abundance: -; CDR3aa: CASSRDRGRDGYTF; CDR3nt: TGTGCCAGCAGTCGCGACAGGGGGCGCGATGGCTACACCTTC
d_gene: -; j_gene: TRBJ1-5; v_gene: TRBV28; abundance: -; CDR3aa: CASSSRGNQPQHF; CDR3nt: TGTGCCAGCAGTTCTCGGGGGAATCAGCCCCAGCATTTT
d_gene: -; j_gene: TRBJ2-1; v_gene: TRBV2; abundance: -; CDR3aa: CASIIGATGYNEQFF; CDR3nt: TGTGCCAGCATTATAGGGGCGACGGGTTACAATGAGCAGTTCTTC
d_gene: -; j_gene: TRBJ1-4; v_gene: TRBV28; abundance: -; CDR3aa: CASSPGQLAEKLFF; CDR3nt: TGTGCCAGCAGCCCCGGACAGTTAGCCGAAAAACTGTTTTTT
d_gene: TRBD1; j_gene: TRBJ1-1; v_gene: TRBV19; abundance: -; CDR3aa: CASSRTGGWTEAFF; CDR3nt: TGTGCCAGCAGCCGGACAGGGGGATGGACTGAAGCTTTCTTT
d_gene: -; j_gene: TRBJ1-5; v_gene: TRBV28; abundance: -; CDR3aa: CASSLHFNQPQHF; CDR3nt: TGTGCCAGCAGTTTACACTTTAATCAGCCCCAGCATTTT